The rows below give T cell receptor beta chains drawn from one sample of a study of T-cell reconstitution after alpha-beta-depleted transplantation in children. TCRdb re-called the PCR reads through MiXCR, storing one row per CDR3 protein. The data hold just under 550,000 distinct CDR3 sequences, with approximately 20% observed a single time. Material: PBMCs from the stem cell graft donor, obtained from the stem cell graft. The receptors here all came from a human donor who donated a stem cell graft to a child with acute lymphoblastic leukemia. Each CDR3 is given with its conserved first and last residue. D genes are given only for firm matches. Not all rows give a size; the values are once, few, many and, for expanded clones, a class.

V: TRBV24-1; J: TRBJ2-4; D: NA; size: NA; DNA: TGTGCCACCTTGTGGGGGGTCGCCAAAAACATTCAGTACTTC; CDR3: CATLWGVAKNIQYF
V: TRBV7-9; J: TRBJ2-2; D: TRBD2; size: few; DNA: TGTGCCAGCAGTCGGACTAGCGGGAGGGTTGCCGGGGAGCTGTTTTTT; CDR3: CASSRTSGRVAGELFF
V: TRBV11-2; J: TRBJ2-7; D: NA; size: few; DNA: TGTGCCAGCAGTTCGATCACAACCTACGAGCAGTACTTC; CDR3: CASSSITTYEQYF
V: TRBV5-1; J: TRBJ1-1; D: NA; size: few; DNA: TGCGCCAGCAGCTCAGGACCTAAATTAGAGGCTTTCTTT; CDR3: CASSSGPKLEAFF
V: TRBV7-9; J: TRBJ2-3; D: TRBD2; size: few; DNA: TGTGCCAGCAGCCTAAGCCTAGCGGGAGTTGTTACGCAGTATTTT; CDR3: CASSLSLAGVVTQYF
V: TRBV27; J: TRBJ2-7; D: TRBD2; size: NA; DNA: TGTGCCAGCAGTTCTCCCCTTAGGCGGGAGTCCTACGAGCAGTACTTC; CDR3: CASSSPLRRESYEQYF
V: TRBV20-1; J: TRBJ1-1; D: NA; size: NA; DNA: TGCAGTGGCGGAAGGAGGAACACTGAAGCTTTCTTT; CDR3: CSGGRRNTEAFF
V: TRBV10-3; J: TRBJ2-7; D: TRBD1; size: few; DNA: TGTGCCATCAGTGAGTCGGGAGACAGGGCCTTGTACGAGCAGTACTTC; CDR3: CAISESGDRALYEQYF
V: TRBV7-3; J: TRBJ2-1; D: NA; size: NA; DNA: TGTGCCACCGCACAGGGAACGGGAACCTACAATGAGCAGTTCTTC; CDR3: CATAQGTGTYNEQFF
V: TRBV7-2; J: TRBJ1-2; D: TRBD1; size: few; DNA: TGTGCCAGCAGCTCGCCCACGGGACAGGCGCTTTATGGCTACACCTTC; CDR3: CASSSPTGQALYGYTF
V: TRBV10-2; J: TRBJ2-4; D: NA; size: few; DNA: TGCGCCAGCAGTGAGCTGGGTCTCAAAAACATTCAGTACTTC; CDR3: CASSELGLKNIQYF
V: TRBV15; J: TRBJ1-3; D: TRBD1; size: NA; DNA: TGTGCCACCAGCATTGGGACAGCCAGCTCTGGAAACACCATATATTTT; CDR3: CATSIGTASSGNTIYF
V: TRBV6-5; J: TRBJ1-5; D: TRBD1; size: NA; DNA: TGTGCCAGCAGTTACTTACAGGGGGGCAATCAGCCCCAGCATTTT; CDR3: CASSYLQGGNQPQHF
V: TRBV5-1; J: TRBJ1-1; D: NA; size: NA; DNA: TGCGCCAGCAGCTTAGACAGTTGGAACACTGAAGCTTTCTTT; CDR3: CASSLDSWNTEAFF
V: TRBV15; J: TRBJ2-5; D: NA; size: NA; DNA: TGTGCCACCAGCAGTCCCCAAGACCGGGAGACCCAGTACTTC; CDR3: CATSSPQDRETQYF
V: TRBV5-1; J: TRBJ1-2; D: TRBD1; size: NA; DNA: TGCGCCAGCAGCTTGCGGGGACAGGGACACTATGGCTACACCTTC; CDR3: CASSLRGQGHYGYTF
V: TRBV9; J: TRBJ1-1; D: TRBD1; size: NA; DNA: TGTGCCAGCAGCGCAGGACAGGTGTGGAACGGTAACACTGAAGCTTTCTTT; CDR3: CASSAGQVWNGNTEAFF
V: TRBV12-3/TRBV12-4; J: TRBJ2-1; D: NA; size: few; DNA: TGTGCCACCTCGCGACGGGAGCGTGGGCAGTTCTTC; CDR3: CATSRRERGQFF
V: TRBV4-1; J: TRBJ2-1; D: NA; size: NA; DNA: TGCGCCAGCAGCCAACCAGGACGTGAGCAGTTCTTC; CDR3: CASSQPGREQFF
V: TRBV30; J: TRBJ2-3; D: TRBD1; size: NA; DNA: TGTGCCTGGAGCGAGGGGGCTGGCACAGATACGCAGTATTTT; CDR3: CAWSEGAGTDTQYF
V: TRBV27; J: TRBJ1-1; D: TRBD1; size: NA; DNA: TGTGCCAGCAGCCTAAGGGGGACAGGGGGCGCGCGGACTGAAGCTTTCTTT; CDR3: CASSLRGTGGARTEAFF
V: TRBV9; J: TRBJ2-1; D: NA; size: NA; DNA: TGTGCCAGCAGCGGGGTGAGGAGCAATGAGCAGTTCTTC; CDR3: CASSGVRSNEQFF